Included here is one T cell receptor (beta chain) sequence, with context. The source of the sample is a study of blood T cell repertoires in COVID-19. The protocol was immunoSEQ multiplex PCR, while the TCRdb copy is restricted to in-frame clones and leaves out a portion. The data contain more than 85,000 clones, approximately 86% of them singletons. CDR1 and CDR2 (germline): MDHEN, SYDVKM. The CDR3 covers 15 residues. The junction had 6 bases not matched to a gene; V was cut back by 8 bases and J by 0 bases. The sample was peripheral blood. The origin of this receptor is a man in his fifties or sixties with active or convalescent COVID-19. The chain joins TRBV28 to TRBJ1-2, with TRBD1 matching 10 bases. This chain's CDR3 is CASSDRGRANYGYTF. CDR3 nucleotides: TGTGCCAGCTCCGACAGGGGGCGGGCTAACTATGGCTACACCTTC.